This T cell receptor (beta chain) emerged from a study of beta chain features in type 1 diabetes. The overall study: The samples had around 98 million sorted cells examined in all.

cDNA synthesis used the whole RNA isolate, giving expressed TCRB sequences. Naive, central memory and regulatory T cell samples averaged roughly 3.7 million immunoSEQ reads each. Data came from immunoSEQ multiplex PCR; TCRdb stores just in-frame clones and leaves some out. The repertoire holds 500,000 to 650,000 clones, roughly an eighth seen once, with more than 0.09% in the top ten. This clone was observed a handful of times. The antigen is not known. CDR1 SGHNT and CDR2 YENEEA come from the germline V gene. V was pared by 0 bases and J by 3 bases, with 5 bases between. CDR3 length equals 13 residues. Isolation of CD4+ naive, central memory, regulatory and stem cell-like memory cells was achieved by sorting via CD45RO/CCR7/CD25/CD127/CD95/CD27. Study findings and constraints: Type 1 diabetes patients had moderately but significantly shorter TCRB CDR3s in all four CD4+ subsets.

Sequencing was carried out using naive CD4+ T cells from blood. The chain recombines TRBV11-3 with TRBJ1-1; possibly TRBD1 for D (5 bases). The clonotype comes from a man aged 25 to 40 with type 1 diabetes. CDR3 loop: CASSLEGDTEAFF. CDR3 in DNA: TGTGCCAGCAGCTTAGAGGGGGACACTGAAGCTTTCTTT.